This T cell receptor (beta chain) was found in a study of blood T cell repertoires in COVID-19. At the level of the study: The analysed material was cDNA or gDNA that came from T cells, B-cell-depleted T cells, or PBMCs.

The germline V gene encodes CDR1 MNHEY and CDR2 SMNVEV (reference sequence). The V segment lost 9 bases and the J segment 4 bases; nucleotides outside the gene matches: 8. The CDR3 has 13 amino acids. Clinical history as reported by participants underpinned cohort assignment. Authors' methods: Using reference gene primer amplification, nucleated cell counts were estimated. This table comes from immunoSEQ multiplex PCR, and its TCRdb copy is limited to in-frame clones, with some not included. V, J and clone size reflect that table, while D and trimming were determined from the DNA. The table shows a few hundred thousand clones, with around 83% occurring only once.

The clonotype was recovered from a woman in her 40s with acute COVID-19. The sequencing sample was made of PBMCs or T cells enriched from blood (not recorded which). J is TRBJ2-7 and V is TRBV27; TRBD2 matches at 8 bases. The CDR3 loop reads CASAREGRYEQYF. Here the CDR3 DNA reads TGTGCCAGTGCACGGGAGGGCCGTTACGAGCAGTACTTC.